This note documents a single T cell receptor beta chain sequence. Its antigen is unknown. J lost 5 bases, V lost 5 bases, and 9 bases had no gene match. This CDR3 is built from 14 residues. Germline assignment: CDR1 LNHDA and CDR2 SQIVND (reference sequence). The data are from a study of T cell clones after liver transplantation. Assay: immunoSEQ multiplex PCR; the TCRdb copy retains only in-frame clones and omits some. The top ten clones hold 9.5% to 10% of a sample with over 45,000 clones, 55% to 85% of them seen once. Findings of the study overall: Migration into the graft, not deletion, may explain lost graft donor-reactive T cells.

This clonotype originated in a human patient who received a liver transplant. Some of these T cells may belong to the graft donor. The starting material was CD4+ T cells from blood, obtained around 54 months after liver transplant. V and J are TRBV19 and TRBJ2-7, with TRBD1 matching 7 bases. The CDR3 region has the DNA TGTGCCAGTAGTCTATACGAGGGGGCACACGAGCAGTACTTC. Its protein is CASSLYEGAHEQYF.